This record covers a single T cell receptor (beta chain). Which antigen it targets is not known. No base qualities exist here, and no much larger clone lies one base off it. The CDR3 spans 15 residues, from the cysteine through the phenylalanine. Only the CDR3 DNA stays, 45 bases, in frame from base 1. The germline V gene gives CDR1 as KGHSH and CDR2 as LQKENI. V trim: 5 bases; J trim: 2 bases; unmatched bases: 6. The source of the sample is a study of T cell changes during pregnancy in multiple sclerosis (dated by TCRdb to the late 2010s). For the study in its entirety: In women with multiple sclerosis, the researchers looked at how the T cell repertoire shifted as pregnancy progressed.

The library was generated by the immunoSEQ multiplex PCR assay. The clones in this table, taken by TCRdb from immuneACCESS, are in-frame only. Not every clone is retained; where verified, under half of the shortfall comes from an unresolved V gene, and the cause of the rest is unknown. This sample has about 100,000 clones in its table, and more than 85% of those were observed once. Of the sample, about 3.1% falls within the top ten clones. The specimen comprised peripheral blood, sampled in the second trimester of pregnancy. The chain links TRBV18 with TRBJ2-3; TRBD2 agrees with 8 junctional bases. This receptor was identified in a female donor with multiple sclerosis, enrolled in a pregnancy study. At the DNA level, the sequence is TGTGCCAGCTCATCCATAGCGGGACACACAGATACGCAGTATTTT. It codes for CASSSIAGHTDTQYF.